This TCR beta chain was observed in a study of blood T cell repertoires in COVID-19. About the research overall: T cells, B-cell-depleted T cells, or PBMCs provided the cDNA or gDNA that served as material.

As handled by the study authors: Estimation of nucleated cell counts relied on the amplification of reference gene primers. Generated by immunoSEQ multiplex PCR, the TCRdb table keeps only in-frame clones and is missing some. The V and J calls and clone size come from that table; D and trimming were worked out from the DNA. In the table there are under 200,000 clones, 70% to 85% of which are singletons. Germline CDR1 reads MNHEY; CDR2 reads SVGEGT. This CDR3 has 13 amino acids. V lost 6 bases and J lost 4, with 12 bases in between. This rearrangement joins TRBV6-2 or TRBV6-3 to TRBJ1-2; tentatively, D is TRBD1 (6 bases). The sequenced sample consisted of peripheral blood. This TCR was recovered from a woman under 40 with acute or convalescent COVID-19. The CDR3 nucleotides are TGTGCCAGCAGCCACGGACAGATCTATGGCTACACCTTC. Translation gives CASSHGQIYGYTF.